This T cell receptor beta chain was documented in a study of radiotherapy plus CTLA-4 blockade in lung cancer. Study summary: 15% to 20% of patients responded objectively, and roughly 30% achieved disease control.

Measured with immunoSEQ multiplex PCR; TCRdb has only the in-frame clones, and not every one. In the table there are around 30,000 clones, 75% of which are singletons. General study findings and limits: Radiotherapy plus ipilimumab was followed by expansion in blood of tumor-derived TCR clones. Together with interferon-beta, which increased in serum after radiation, early dynamic changes in blood T cell clones were reportedly the best predictors of response.

Alongside CTLA-4 blockade with ipilimumab, patients with chemo-refractory metastatic non-small-cell lung cancer received focal radiation. Note on this clone: As yet, its antigen is unknown.

Source: peripheral blood, taken from a patient treated with radiotherapy plus ipilimumab. The receptor comes from a human donor with non-small cell lung cancer that progressed on radiotherapy plus ipilimumab.

The CDR3 here is CASSVGDLRSGRVYNEQFF. In DNA, the CDR3 is TGTGCCAGCAGCGTAGGAGACCTTCGTAGCGGGAGGGTCTACAATGAGCAGTTCTTC. The rearrangement joins TRBV9 to TRBJ2-1, with 11 nucleotides matching TRBD2. Germline-derived CDR1 and CDR2 are SGDLS and YYNGEE. This CDR3 has 19 residues. Trimming cost V 0 bases and J 3 bases; bases outside gene matches: 11. Variable domain in full (rest from reference TRBV9 and TRBJ2-1): DSGVTQTPKHLITATGQRVTLRCSPRSGDLSVYWYQQSLDQGLQFLIQYYNGEERAKGNILERFSAQQFPDLHSELNLSSLELGDSALYFCASSVGDLRSGRVYNEQFFGPGTRLTVL.